The 13 T cell receptor beta chains below all came from one sample that was sequenced in a study of Graves' ophthalmopathy and Graves' hyperthyroidism. Amplified TCR beta CDR3 regions were obtained using RNA transcripts as template. The workflow started with a first-round RT-PCR run with HTBI primers and then moved on to a second-round multiplex PCR. TCRdb fed the multiplex PCR reads into MiXCR, producing one record per CDR3 protein. The sample consists of a few hundred thousand distinct CDR3 sequences, about 18% of them appearing once. Sequenced material: peripheral blood. The receptors shown here come from an adult woman with stable Graves' hyperthyroidism.

This clonotype was picked up many times. V gene TRBV2 combines with J gene TRBJ1-1; a weak D match, TRBD1 (5 bases). Germline V gene data show CDR1 as SNHLY and CDR2 as FYNNEI. V was shortened by 8 bases and J by 5 bases, with 21 bases between the two germline ends. The CDR3 has 15 residues. The CDR3, as DNA: TGTGCCAGCGAGTTCGGGACGGCCGCTTTTACTGAAGCTTTCTTT. Residues: CASEFGTAAFTEAFF.

This clonotype occurred once. This chain connects TRBV12-3 or TRBV12-4 to TRBJ2-7, with D tentatively TRBD1 (5 bases). V was pared by 2 bases and J by 3 bases, with 14 bases between. The CDR3 totals 15 residues. CDR3 sequence (DNA): TGTGCCAGCAGTTTAATGGGTCAGGGTGGCTACGAGCAGTACTTC. Protein product: CASSLMGQGGYEQYF.

The rearrangement joins TRBV6-1 to TRBJ1-1, with D possibly TRBD1 on 5 matching bases. In germline, CDR1 is MNHNS, CDR2 SASEGT. CDR3 length: 13 residues. V was pared by 7 bases and J by 9 bases, with 18 bases between. The CDR3 sequence is CASIETAADKAFF. The CDR3 nucleotides are TGTGCCAGCATAGAGACAGCGGCAGATAAAGCTTTCTTT.

This clonotype was observed at least ten times. This sequence joins TRBV20-1 and TRBJ2-5, with D perhaps assigned TRBD1 or TRBD2 (6 bases each). Germline V gene lookup returns CDR1 DFQATT and CDR2 SNEGSKA (reference sequence). CDR3 size: 13 residues. V was pared by 2 bases and J by 1 base, with 8 bases between. The CDR3 reads CSARSGAQETQYF. The CDR3 DNA sequence: TGCAGTGCTAGATCGGGGGCCCAAGAGACCCAGTACTTC.

This clonotype was recorded many times. The chain joins TRBV6-1 to TRBJ2-7; 10 nucleotides align to TRBD2. The germline gives CDR1 MNHNS, CDR2 SASEGT. CDR3 size: 14 residues. J gave up 3 bases and V 6 bases, and 5 bases lay outside the gene matches. CDR3 region: CASRGLARNYEQYF. The CDR3 DNA reads TGTGCCAGCAGGGGACTAGCGAGAAACTACGAGCAGTACTTC.

The chain employs TRBV6-1 and TRBJ2-7, with TRBD2 matching 8 bases. The germline V gene has CDR1 MNHNS and CDR2 SASEGT. The CDR3 is 15 residues long. V lost 7 bases and J lost 1; bases outside the gene matches: 9. CDR3 residues: CASTLKAGASYEQYF. The DNA of the CDR3 is TGTGCCAGCACTCTCAAAGCGGGAGCATCCTACGAGCAGTACTTC.

This clonotype was recorded at least ten times. The rearrangement joins TRBV25-1 to TRBJ2-2; 10 nucleotides align to TRBD1. The CDR3 length is 18 residues. V gave up 6 bases and J gave up 2 bases; unmatched junction bases: 12. Germline V gives CDR1 MGHDK, CDR2 SYGVNS. The chain's CDR3 is CASRPWGQTGGNTGELFF. CDR3 coding DNA: TGTGCCAGCAGGCCATGGGGCCAGACAGGGGGCAACACCGGGGAGCTGTTTTTT.

This clonotype has a count of ten or more. The V gene is TRBV11-2, the J gene TRBJ1-1; TRBD1 matches at 9 bases. The germline CDR1 and CDR2 sequences are SGHAT and FQNNGV. This CDR3 is 16 amino acids long. Trimming cost V 4 bases and J 6 bases; bases outside gene matches: 12. The CDR3 sequence is CASSSLTGGVHAEAFF. The CDR3 DNA reads as TGTGCCAGCAGCTCCCTGACAGGGGGTGTGCACGCTGAAGCTTTCTTT.

The chain uses TRBV7-8 and TRBJ2-7; D possibly corresponds to TRBD1 (7 bases). Germline V lookup: CDR1 SGHVS, CDR2 FQNEAQ. Trimming took off 6 bases at V and 2 bases at J, with 17 bases between the two ends. CDR3 length equals 15 residues. DNA for the CDR3: TGTGCCAGCAGGGGCAGGGGGGTGACGACCTACGAGCAGTACTTC. Its translation is CASRGRGVTTYEQYF.

There are many counts of this clonotype. The rearrangement uses TRBV12-3 or TRBV12-4 and TRBJ1-6, with 10 bases fitting TRBD1. V shed 5 bases and J 9 bases; nucleotides not matched to a gene: 4. This CDR3 has 14 amino acids. The CDR3 here is CASSPTGGFSPLHF. Here the CDR3 DNA reads TGTGCCAGCAGTCCGACAGGGGGCTTTTCACCCCTCCACTTT.

The V gene is TRBV5-5, the J gene TRBJ2-5, with no clear D. Trimming cost V 6 bases and J 0 bases, with 12 bases left between them. Germline CDR1 SGHKS, CDR2 YYEKEE (reference sequence). CDR3 length: 14 residues. CDR3 residues: CASNRAPYQETQYF. The CDR3 nucleotides read TGTGCCAGCAATAGGGCTCCGTACCAAGAGACCCAGTACTTC.

This clonotype was seen at least ten times. The chain joins TRBV7-9 to TRBJ2-7; D gene unclear. Germline V gives CDR1 SEHNR, CDR2 FQNEAQ (reference sequence). This CDR3 region has 12 residues. V lost 7 bases to trimming and J lost 6 bases, with 13 bases between them. As DNA, the CDR3 is TGTGCCAGCACTGCTAGGTCTGGCGAGCAGTACTTC. Translated, it gives CASTARSGEQYF.

This clonotype was seen ten or more times. The chain joins TRBV6-4 to TRBJ2-2; TRBD2 agrees at 9 bases. Trimming at V came to 6 bases and at J to 0 bases, leaving 8 bases not matched to a gene. CDR3 length: 17 residues. Germline V gene sequence: CDR1 MRHNA, CDR2 SNTAGT. Here the CDR3 reads CASSRRLADTNTGELFF. DNA for the CDR3: TGTGCCAGCAGCCGGCGACTAGCGGATACGAACACCGGGGAGCTGTTTTTT.